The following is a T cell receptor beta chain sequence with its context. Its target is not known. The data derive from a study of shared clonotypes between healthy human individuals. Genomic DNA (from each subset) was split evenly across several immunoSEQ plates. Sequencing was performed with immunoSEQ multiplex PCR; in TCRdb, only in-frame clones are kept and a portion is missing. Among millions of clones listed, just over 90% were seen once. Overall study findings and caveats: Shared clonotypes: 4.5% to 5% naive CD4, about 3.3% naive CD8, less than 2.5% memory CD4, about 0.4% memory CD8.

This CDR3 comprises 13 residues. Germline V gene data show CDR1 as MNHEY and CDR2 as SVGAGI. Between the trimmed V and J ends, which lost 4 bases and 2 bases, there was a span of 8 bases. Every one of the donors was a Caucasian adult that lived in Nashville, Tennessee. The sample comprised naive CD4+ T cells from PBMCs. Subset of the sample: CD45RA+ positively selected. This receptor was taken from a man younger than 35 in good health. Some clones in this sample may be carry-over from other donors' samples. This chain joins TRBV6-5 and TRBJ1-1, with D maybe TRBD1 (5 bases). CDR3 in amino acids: CASSWGSNTEAFF. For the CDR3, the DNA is TGTGCCAGCAGTTGGGGCTCCAACACTGAAGCTTTCTTT.